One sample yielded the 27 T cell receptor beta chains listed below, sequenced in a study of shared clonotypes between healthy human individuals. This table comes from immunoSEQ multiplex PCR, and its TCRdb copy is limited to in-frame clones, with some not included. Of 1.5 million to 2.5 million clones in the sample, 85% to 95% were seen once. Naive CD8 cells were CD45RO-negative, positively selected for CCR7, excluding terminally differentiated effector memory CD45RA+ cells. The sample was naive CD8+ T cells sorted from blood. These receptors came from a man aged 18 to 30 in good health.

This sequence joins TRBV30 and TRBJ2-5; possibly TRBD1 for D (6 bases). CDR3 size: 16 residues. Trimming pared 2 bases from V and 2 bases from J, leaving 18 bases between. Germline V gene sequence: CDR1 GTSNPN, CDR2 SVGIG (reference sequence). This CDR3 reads CAWSPQGLGPQETQYF. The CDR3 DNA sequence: TGTGCCTGGAGTCCACAGGGTCTGGGCCCACAAGAGACCCAGTACTTC.

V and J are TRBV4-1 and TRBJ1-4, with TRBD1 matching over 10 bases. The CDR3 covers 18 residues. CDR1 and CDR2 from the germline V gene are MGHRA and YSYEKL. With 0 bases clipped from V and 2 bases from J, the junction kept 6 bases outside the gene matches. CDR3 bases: TGCGCCAGCAGCCAAGATGGGACAGGGGTAGGGACTAATGAAAAACTGTTTTTT. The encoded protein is CASSQDGTGVGTNEKLFF.

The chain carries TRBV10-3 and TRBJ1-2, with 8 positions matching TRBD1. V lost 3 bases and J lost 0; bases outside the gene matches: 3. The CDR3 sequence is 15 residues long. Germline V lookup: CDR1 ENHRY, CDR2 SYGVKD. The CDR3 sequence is CAISDEQGANYGYTF. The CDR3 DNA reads TGTGCCATCAGTGACGAACAGGGGGCTAACTATGGCTACACCTTC.

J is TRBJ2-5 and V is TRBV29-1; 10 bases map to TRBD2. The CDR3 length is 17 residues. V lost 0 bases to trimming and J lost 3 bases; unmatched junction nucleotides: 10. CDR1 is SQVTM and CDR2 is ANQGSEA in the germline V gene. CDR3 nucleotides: TGCAGCGTTGAAGATCTTCAAGGACTAGCGGCCGAAGAGACCCAGTACTTC. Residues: CSVEDLQGLAAEETQYF.

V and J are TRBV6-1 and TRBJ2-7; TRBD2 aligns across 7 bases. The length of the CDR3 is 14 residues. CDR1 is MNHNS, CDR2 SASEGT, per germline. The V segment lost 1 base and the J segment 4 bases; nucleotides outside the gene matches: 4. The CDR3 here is CASSEVWGGYEQYF. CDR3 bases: TGTGCCAGCAGTGAAGTATGGGGGGGTTACGAGCAGTACTTC.

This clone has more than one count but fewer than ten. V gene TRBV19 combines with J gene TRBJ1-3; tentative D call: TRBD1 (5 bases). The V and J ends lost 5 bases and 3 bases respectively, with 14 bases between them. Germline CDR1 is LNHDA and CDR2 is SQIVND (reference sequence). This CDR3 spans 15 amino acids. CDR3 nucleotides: TGTGCCAGTAGTGCCCCAGGGCATAATGGAAACACCATATATTTT. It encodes CASSAPGHNGNTIYF.

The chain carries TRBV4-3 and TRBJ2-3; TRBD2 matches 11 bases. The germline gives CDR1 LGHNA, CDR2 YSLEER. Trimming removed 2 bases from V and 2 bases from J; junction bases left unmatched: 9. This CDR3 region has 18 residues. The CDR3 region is CASSQILLAGGSTDTQYF. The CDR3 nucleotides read TGCGCCAGCAGCCAAATTCTCCTAGCGGGAGGATCCACAGATACGCAGTATTTT.

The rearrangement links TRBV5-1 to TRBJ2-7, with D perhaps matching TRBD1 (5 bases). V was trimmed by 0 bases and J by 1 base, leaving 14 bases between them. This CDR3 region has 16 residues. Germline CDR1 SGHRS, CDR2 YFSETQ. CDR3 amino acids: CASSLAQAGPSYEQYF. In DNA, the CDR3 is TGCGCCAGCAGCTTGGCCCAGGCAGGGCCATCCTACGAGCAGTACTTC.

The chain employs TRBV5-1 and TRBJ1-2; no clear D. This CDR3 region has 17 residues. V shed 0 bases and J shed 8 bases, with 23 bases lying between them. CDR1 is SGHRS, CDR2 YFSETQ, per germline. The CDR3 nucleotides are TGCGCCAGCAGCTTGGCCGGACGAGAAGGGCCTCCACAGGGCTACACCTTC. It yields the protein CASSLAGREGPPQGYTF.

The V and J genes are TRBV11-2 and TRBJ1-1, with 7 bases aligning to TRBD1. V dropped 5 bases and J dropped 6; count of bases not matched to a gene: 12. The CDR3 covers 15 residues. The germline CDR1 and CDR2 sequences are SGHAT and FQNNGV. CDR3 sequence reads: CASSPRQGWVAEAFF. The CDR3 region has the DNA TGTGCCAGCAGCCCCCGACAGGGATGGGTCGCTGAAGCTTTCTTT.

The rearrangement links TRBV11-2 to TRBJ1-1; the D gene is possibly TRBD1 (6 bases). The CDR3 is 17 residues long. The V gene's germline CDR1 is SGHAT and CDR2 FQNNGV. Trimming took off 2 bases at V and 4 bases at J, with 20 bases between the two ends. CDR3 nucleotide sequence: TGTGCCAGCAGCTTACCCCTGATGGGGGGCCCCGGCACTGAAGCTTTCTTT. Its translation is CASSLPLMGGPGTEAFF.

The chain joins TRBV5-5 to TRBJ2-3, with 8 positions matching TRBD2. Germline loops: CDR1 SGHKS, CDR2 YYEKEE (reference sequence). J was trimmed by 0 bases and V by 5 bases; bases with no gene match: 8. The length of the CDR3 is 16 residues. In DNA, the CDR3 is TGTGCCAGCAGTCACAGGACTAGCAGTAGCACAGATACGCAGTATTTT. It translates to CASSHRTSSSTDTQYF.

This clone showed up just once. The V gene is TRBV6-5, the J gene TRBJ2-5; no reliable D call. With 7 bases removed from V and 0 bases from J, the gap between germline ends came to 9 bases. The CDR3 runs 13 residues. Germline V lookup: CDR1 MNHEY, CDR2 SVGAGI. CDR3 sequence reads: CASTSRYQETQYF. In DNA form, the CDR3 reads TGTGCCAGCACCTCCAGGTACCAAGAGACCCAGTACTTC.

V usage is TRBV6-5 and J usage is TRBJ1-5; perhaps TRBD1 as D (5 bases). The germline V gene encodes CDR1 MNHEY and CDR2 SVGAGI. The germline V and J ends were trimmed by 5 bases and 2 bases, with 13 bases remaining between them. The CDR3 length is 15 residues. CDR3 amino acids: CASSPTVAGNQPQHF. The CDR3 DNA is TGTGCCAGCAGTCCGACAGTGGCGGGCAATCAGCCCCAGCATTTT.

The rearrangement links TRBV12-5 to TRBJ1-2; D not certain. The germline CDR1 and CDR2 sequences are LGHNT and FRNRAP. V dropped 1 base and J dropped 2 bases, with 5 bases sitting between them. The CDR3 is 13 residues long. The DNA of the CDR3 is TGTGCTAGTGGTTTGGACCTAAACTATGGCTACACCTTC. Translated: CASGLDLNYGYTF. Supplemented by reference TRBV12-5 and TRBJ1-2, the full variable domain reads DARVTQTPRHKVTEMGQEVTMRCQPILGHNTVFWYRQTMMQGLELLAYFRNRAPLDDSGMPKDRFSAEMPDATLATLKIQPSEPRDSAVYFCASGLDLNYGYTFGSGTRLTVV.

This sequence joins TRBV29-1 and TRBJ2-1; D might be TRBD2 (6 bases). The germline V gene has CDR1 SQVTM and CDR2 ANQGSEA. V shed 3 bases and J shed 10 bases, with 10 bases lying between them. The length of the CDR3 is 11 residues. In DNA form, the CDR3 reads TGCAGCGTTGAGCTACTAGCCGAGCAGTTCTTC. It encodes CSVELLAEQFF.

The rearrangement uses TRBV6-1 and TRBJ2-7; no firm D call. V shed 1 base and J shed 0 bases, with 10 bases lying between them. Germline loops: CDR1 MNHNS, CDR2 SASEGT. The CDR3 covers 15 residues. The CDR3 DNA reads TGTGCCAGCAGTGAAGTCGCCTACTCCTCCTACGAGCAGTACTTC. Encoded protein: CASSEVAYSSYEQYF.

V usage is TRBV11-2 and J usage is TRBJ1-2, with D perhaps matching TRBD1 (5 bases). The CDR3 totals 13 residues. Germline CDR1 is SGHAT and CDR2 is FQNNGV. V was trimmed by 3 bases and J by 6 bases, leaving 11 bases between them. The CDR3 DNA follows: TGTGCCAGCAGCTTTGTGGGACGGGATGGCTACACCTTC. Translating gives CASSFVGRDGYTF.

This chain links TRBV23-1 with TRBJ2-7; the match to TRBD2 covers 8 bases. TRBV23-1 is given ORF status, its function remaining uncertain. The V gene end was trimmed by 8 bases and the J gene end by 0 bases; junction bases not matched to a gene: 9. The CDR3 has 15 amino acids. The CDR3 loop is CASLVAGLSSYEQYF. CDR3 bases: TGCGCCAGCTTAGTAGCGGGGTTGAGCTCCTACGAGCAGTACTTC.

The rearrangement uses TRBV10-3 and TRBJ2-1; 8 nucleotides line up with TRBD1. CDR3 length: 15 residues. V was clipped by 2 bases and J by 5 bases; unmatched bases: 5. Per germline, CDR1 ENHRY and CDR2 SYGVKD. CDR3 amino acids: CAISEGQGANNEQFF. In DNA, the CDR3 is TGTGCCATCAGTGAGGGTCAGGGGGCAAACAATGAGCAGTTCTTC.

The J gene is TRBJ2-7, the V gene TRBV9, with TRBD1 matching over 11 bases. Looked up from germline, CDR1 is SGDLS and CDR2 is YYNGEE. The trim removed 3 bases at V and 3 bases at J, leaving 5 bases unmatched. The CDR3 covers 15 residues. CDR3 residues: CASSEGTGGVYEQYF. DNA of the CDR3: TGTGCCAGCAGCGAAGGGACAGGGGGTGTCTACGAGCAGTACTTC.

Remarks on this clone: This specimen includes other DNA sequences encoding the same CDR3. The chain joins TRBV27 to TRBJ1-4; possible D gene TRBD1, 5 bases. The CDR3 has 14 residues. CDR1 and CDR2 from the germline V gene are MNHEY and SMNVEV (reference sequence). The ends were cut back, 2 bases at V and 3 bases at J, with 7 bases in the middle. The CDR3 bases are TGTGCCAGCAGTTTACAGGGTGCTAATGAAAAACTGTTTTTT. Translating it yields CASSLQGANEKLFF.

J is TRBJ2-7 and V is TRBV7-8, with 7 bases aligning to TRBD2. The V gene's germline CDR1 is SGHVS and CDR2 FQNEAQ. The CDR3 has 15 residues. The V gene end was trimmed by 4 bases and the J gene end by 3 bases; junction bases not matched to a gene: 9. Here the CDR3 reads CASSSTLAGVYEQYF. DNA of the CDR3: TGTGCCAGCAGCTCTACATTGGCGGGGGTCTACGAGCAGTACTTC.

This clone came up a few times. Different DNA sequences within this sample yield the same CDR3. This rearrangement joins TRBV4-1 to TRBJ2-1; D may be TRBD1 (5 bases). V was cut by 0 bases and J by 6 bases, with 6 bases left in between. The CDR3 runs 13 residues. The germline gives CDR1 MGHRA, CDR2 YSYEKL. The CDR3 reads CASSQERGNEQFF. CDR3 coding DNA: TGCGCCAGCAGCCAAGAAAGGGGCAATGAGCAGTTCTTC.

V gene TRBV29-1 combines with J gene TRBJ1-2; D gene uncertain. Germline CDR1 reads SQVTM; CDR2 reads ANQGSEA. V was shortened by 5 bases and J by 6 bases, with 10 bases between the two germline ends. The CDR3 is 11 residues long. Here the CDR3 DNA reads TGCAGCGTTAGTGGTCTCCATGGCTACACCTTC. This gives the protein CSVSGLHGYTF.

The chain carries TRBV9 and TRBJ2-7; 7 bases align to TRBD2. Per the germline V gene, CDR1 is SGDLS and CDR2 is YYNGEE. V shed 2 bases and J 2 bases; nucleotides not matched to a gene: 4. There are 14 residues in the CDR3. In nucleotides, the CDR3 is TGTGCCAGCAGCGTGGCGGGAGCCCCCTACGAGCAGTACTTC. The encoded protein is CASSVAGAPYEQYF. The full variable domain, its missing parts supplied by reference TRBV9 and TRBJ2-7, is DSGVTQTPKHLITATGQRVTLRCSPRSGDLSVYWYQQSLDQGLQFLIQYYNGEERAKGNILERFSAQQFPDLHSELNLSSLELGDSALYFCASSVAGAPYEQYFGPGTRLTVT.

CDR3 sequence (DNA): TGTGCCAGCAGTTCTGGGGACTCATACACAGATACGCAGTATTTT. It translates to CASSSGDSYTDTQYF. The rearrangement joins TRBV27 to TRBJ2-3, with D tentatively TRBD2 (6 bases). V lost 4 bases and J 2 bases, leaving 13 bases between the germline ends. Germline CDR1 is MNHEY and CDR2 is SMNVEV (reference sequence). This CDR3 has 15 amino acids.